Following are 26 T cell receptor beta chains from one sample sequenced in a study of CD8 T cells in Susac syndrome. The RNA, about 0.5 to 1 ug, was put through reverse transcription using random hexamers. TCRdb itself ran the immunoSEQ multiplex PCR reads through MiXCR, one entry per CDR3 protein. The sample gives hundreds of thousands of distinct CDR3 sequences, 90% to 96% of which show up once; roughly 0.1% is in the top ten. What was sequenced was CD4+ T cells from PBMCs. The receptors derive from a human donor with Susac syndrome.

The chain combines TRBV7-9 with TRBJ1-5, with 8 bases aligning to TRBD1. There are 14 residues in the CDR3. J gave up 7 bases and V 4 bases, and 6 bases lay outside the gene matches. The germline CDR1 and CDR2 sequences are SEHNR and FQNEAQ (reference sequence). CDR3 in amino acids: CASSSDREGQPQHF. CDR3 bases: TGTGCCAGCAGCTCGGACAGGGAGGGACAGCCCCAGCATTTT.

This chain uses TRBV15 with TRBJ2-1; D might be TRBD2 (5 bases). The V end lost 4 bases, the J end lost 10 bases, and 20 bases lay between the germline ends. The length of the CDR3 is 15 residues. Germline CDR1 LNHNV, CDR2 YYDKDF (reference sequence). The CDR3 loop reads CATSTNNPWTLEQFF. CDR3 DNA sequence: TGTGCCACCAGCACTAATAACCCCTGGACTCTAGAGCAGTTCTTC.

V is TRBV11-3 and J is TRBJ2-5, with 7 bases that match TRBD1. Unmatched junction bases numbered 10, after V lost 7 bases and J lost 5 bases. This CDR3 is built from 14 residues. Germline values: CDR1 SGHNT, CDR2 YENEEA. CDR3 in amino acids: CASTDLYRGETQYF. The CDR3, as DNA: TGTGCCAGCACCGACCTATACAGGGGTGAGACCCAGTACTTC.

The chain combines TRBV6-5 with TRBJ2-1; D uncertain. Germline lookup yields CDR1 MNHEY and CDR2 SVGAGI. The CDR3 has 16 residues. Trimming pared 0 bases from V and 4 bases from J, leaving 13 bases between. CDR3 sequence reads: CASSYSGPNTYNEQFF. The CDR3 DNA follows: TGTGCCAGCAGTTACTCCGGCCCCAATACATACAATGAGCAGTTCTTC.

This chain joins TRBV3-1 and TRBJ2-1; 10 nucleotides align to TRBD2. This CDR3 contains 13 residues. Per the germline V gene, CDR1 is LGHDT and CDR2 is YNNKEL (reference sequence). J lost 12 bases, V lost 2 bases, and 4 bases had no gene match. The CDR3 DNA sequence: TGTGCCAGCAGCCAACTAGCGGGAGCCTGGCAGTTCTTC. Protein product: CASSQLAGAWQFF.

The rearrangement joins TRBV20-1 to TRBJ2-1; tentatively, D is TRBD2 (6 bases). CDR3 size: 16 residues. The V gene lost 0 bases and the J gene lost 5 bases, with 17 bases spanning the gap. Germline CDR1 and CDR2: DFQATT and SNEGSKA (reference sequence). The CDR3 DNA is TGCAGTGCTAGAGATCCCGTAGCGGAGACCAACAATGAGCAGTTCTTC. Its translation: CSARDPVAETNNEQFF.

V and J are TRBV20-1 and TRBJ2-3, with TRBD2 matching over 10 bases. Germline lookup yields CDR1 DFQATT and CDR2 SNEGSKA (reference sequence). Germline trimming cut 6 bases from V and 2 bases from J; bases unmatched to any gene: 5. The CDR3 has 14 residues. CDR3: CSASLAGTTDTQYF. The CDR3 DNA reads TGCAGTGCATCACTAGCGGGGACCACAGATACGCAGTATTTT.

This clonotype was observed once. CDR3: CASSPSDRGNQPQHF. The CDR3 DNA is TGTGCCAGCAGCCCCTCGGACAGGGGAAATCAGCCCCAGCATTTT. The chain joins TRBV12-3 or TRBV12-4 to TRBJ1-5; 9 bases are a match to TRBD1. This CDR3 comprises 15 residues. V trimming: 6 bases; J trimming: 4 bases; junction bases outside the gene matches: 7.

The rearrangement links TRBV7-9 to TRBJ2-7; possible D gene TRBD1, 6 bases. Germline V gene lookup returns CDR1 SEHNR and CDR2 FQNEAQ (reference sequence). This CDR3 comprises 16 residues. With 5 bases removed from V and 0 bases from J, the gap between germline ends came to 17 bases. In nucleotides, the CDR3 is TGTGCCAGCAGCCCCGAGGGACAACACTACTCCTACGAGCAGTACTTC. This translates into CASSPEGQHYSYEQYF. The full variable domain, with the rest looked up from reference TRBV7-9 and TRBJ2-7, is DTGVSQNPRHKITKRGQNVTFRCDPISEHNRLYWYRQTLGQGPEFLTYFQNEAQLEKSRLLSDRFSAERPKGSFSTLEIQRTEQGDSAMYLCASSPEGQHYSYEQYFGPGTRLTVT.

The V call is TRBV7-8, the J call TRBJ1-1; TRBD1 might be the D (6 bases). With 5 bases removed from V and 6 bases from J, the gap between germline ends came to 22 bases. Per the germline V gene, CDR1 is SGHVS and CDR2 is FQNEAQ. The CDR3 totals 16 residues. In DNA, the CDR3 is TGTGCCAGCAGCCGAACCCAGTACAGGGTATGGGCTGAAGCTTTCTTT. Translation gives CASSRTQYRVWAEAFF.

V usage is TRBV29-1 and J usage is TRBJ2-5; the D is unclear. This CDR3 contains 11 residues. Germline lookup yields CDR1 SQVTM and CDR2 ANQGSEA. Trimming stripped 2 bases from V and 5 bases from J, with 6 bases between. The CDR3 reads CSVEPKETQYF. The CDR3 coding sequence is TGCAGCGTTGAACCCAAGGAGACCCAGTACTTC.

The chain links TRBV6-5 to TRBJ1-2; D might be TRBD1 (5 bases). Trimming removed 6 bases at V and 1 base at J, with 15 bases between. This CDR3 contains 15 residues. Germline V gene data show CDR1 as MNHEY and CDR2 as SVGAGI. CDR3 in amino acids: CASRLSGGGNYGYTF. CDR3 in DNA: TGTGCCAGCAGACTCTCCGGGGGGGGTAACTATGGCTACACCTTC.

In this sample, this clonotype turned up once. The chain uses TRBV7-2 and TRBJ2-2; no clear D gene. Germline values: CDR1 SGHTA, CDR2 FQGNSA. The CDR3 totals 15 residues. Trimming removed 0 bases from V and 0 bases from J, with 5 bases in between. Here the CDR3 DNA reads TGTGCCAGCAGCTTAGCGCAGGCGAACACCGGGGAGCTGTTTTTT. It codes for CASSLAQANTGELFF.

This clonotype has just a few counts. The rearrangement joins TRBV28 to TRBJ2-5, with 14 bases identical to TRBD2. Germline V lookup: CDR1 MDHEN, CDR2 SYDVKM. This CDR3 contains 15 residues. Germline trimming cut 4 bases from V and 5 bases from J; bases unmatched to any gene: 3. CDR3 DNA sequence: TGTGCCAGCAGTTCCGGACTAGCGGGAGGCGAGACCCAGTACTTC. Amino acid sequence: CASSSGLAGGETQYF.

The chain has TRBV20-1 and TRBJ2-1; TRBD2 aligns across 13 bases. The junction had 11 bases not matched to a gene; V was cut back by 0 bases and J by 12 bases. The germline CDR1 and CDR2 sequences are DFQATT and SNEGSKA (reference sequence). This CDR3 comprises 16 residues. The CDR3 reads CSARDPGGLAGVGQFF. CDR3 in DNA: TGCAGTGCTAGAGATCCGGGCGGACTAGCGGGAGTAGGGCAGTTCTTC.

V gene TRBV7-2 combines with J gene TRBJ1-4; possible D gene TRBD1, 6 bases. Germline V gene lookup returns CDR1 SGHTA and CDR2 FQGNSA. CDR3 length: 18 residues. Trimming removed 1 base from V and 7 bases from J, with 22 bases in between. The CDR3 DNA is TGTGCCAGCAGCTTAGTCGCCTTAGGGGGGCGCGGTGGTGAAAAACTGTTTTTT. Amino acids: CASSLVALGGRGGEKLFF.

This clonotype was seen only a few times. The chain uses TRBV7-8 and TRBJ2-5; D unclear. The germline gives CDR1 SGHVS, CDR2 FQNEAQ. Trimming shortened V by 7 bases and J by 1 base, and 16 bases separated the two germline ends. CDR3 length: 15 residues. DNA for the CDR3: TGTGCCAGCATTCGCAGCACGGCGGTCCAAGAGACCCAGTACTTC. Translated: CASIRSTAVQETQYF. The complete variable domain, with remaining parts taken from reference TRBV7-8 and TRBJ2-5, reads GAGVSQSPRYKVAKRGQDVALRCDPISGHVSLFWYQQALGQGPEFLTYFQNEAQLDKSGLPSDRFFAERPEGSVSTLKIQRTQQEDSAVYLCASIRSTAVQETQYFGPGTRLLVL.

The sample holds one count of this clonotype. V usage is TRBV2 and J usage is TRBJ2-7; D unresolved. The CDR3 extends over 14 amino acids. Germline assignment: CDR1 SNHLY and CDR2 FYNNEI. The ends were cut back, 6 bases at V and 3 bases at J, with 15 bases in the middle. CDR3 region: CASSERLTSYEQYF. The CDR3 coding sequence is TGTGCCAGCAGCGAACGGCTCACCAGCTACGAGCAGTACTTC. Full variable domain (missing parts from reference TRBV2 and TRBJ2-7): EPEVTQTPSHQVTQMGQEVILRCVPISNHLYFYWYRQILGQKVEFLVSFYNNEISEKSEIFDDQFSVERPDGSNFTLKIRSTKLEDSAMYFCASSERLTSYEQYFGPGTRLTVT.

CDR3 region: CASSDPRVYEQYF. CDR3 nucleotides: TGTGCCAGCAGTGACCCGCGGGTGTACGAGCAGTACTTC. The chain uses TRBV25-1 and TRBJ2-7; D perhaps matches TRBD2 (5 bases). This CDR3 has 13 residues. Germline CDR1 is MGHDK and CDR2 is SYGVNS. The ends were cut back, 3 bases at V and 4 bases at J, with 10 bases in the middle.

This chain uses TRBV24-1 with TRBJ1-2; unclear D gene. The CDR3 is made up of 12 amino acids. Germline CDR1 reads KGHDR; CDR2 reads SFDVKD. V was pared by 7 bases and J by 8 bases, with 13 bases between. CDR3 amino acids: CATSGAMEGYTF. CDR3 bases: TGTGCCACCAGCGGCGCTATGGAAGGCTACACCTTC.

The V and J genes are TRBV7-9 and TRBJ1-4; no reliable D call. V lost 2 bases to trimming and J lost 0 bases, with 10 bases between them. CDR1 and CDR2 from the germline V gene are SEHNR and FQNEAQ (reference sequence). This CDR3 has 16 residues. The CDR3 sequence is CASSLIVTATNEKLFF. In DNA, the CDR3 is TGTGCCAGCAGCTTAATAGTGACTGCAACTAATGAAAAACTGTTTTTT. Full variable domain (rest looked up from reference TRBV7-9 and TRBJ1-4): DTGVSQNPRHKITKRGQNVTFRCDPISEHNRLYWYRQTLGQGPEFLTYFQNEAQLEKSRLLSDRFSAERPKGSFSTLEIQRTEQGDSAMYLCASSLIVTATNEKLFFGSGTQLSVL.

The chain recombines TRBV18 with TRBJ2-7; 10 positions agree with TRBD1. CDR1 and CDR2 from the germline V gene are KGHSH and LQKENI. The CDR3 spans 13 residues. V gave up 4 bases and J gave up 5 bases; unmatched junction bases: 2. The CDR3 loop reads CASSLGQGNEQYF. The DNA for the CDR3 is TGTGCCAGCTCACTGGGACAGGGGAACGAGCAGTACTTC.

This clonotype occurred once. CDR3 region: CASSRQGPSHYGYTF. The DNA for the CDR3 is TGTGCCAGCTCGCGACAGGGGCCTTCACACTATGGCTACACCTTC. This chain uses TRBV18 with TRBJ1-2, with TRBD1 matching over 8 bases. With 6 bases clipped from V and 3 bases from J, the junction kept 9 bases outside the gene matches. There are 15 residues in the CDR3. The germline V gene has CDR1 KGHSH and CDR2 LQKENI.

The rearrangement joins TRBV3-1 to TRBJ2-7, with a possible D match to TRBD2 (5 bases). The CDR3 has 14 residues. The germline V gene encodes CDR1 LGHDT and CDR2 YNNKEL (reference sequence). Trimming removed 2 bases at V and 2 bases at J, with 10 bases between. The CDR3 loop reads CASSQMTTTYEQYF. Here the CDR3 DNA reads TGTGCCAGCAGCCAAATGACTACAACCTACGAGCAGTACTTC.

The genes are TRBV18 and TRBJ2-7, with 11 bases aligning to TRBD2. The CDR3 totals 15 residues. Trimming at V came to 1 base and at J to 4 bases, leaving 3 bases not matched to a gene. Germline values: CDR1 KGHSH, CDR2 LQKENI. The CDR3 here is CASSPRASGRYEQYF. The CDR3 region has the DNA TGTGCCAGCTCACCACGGGCTAGCGGGAGGTACGAGCAGTACTTC. The entire variable domain, with the rest obtained from reference TRBV18 and TRBJ2-7, is as follows: NAGVMQNPRHLVRRRGQEARLRCSPMKGHSHVYWYRQLPEEGLKFMVYLQKENIIDESGMPKERFSAEFPKEGPSILRIQQVVRGDSAAYFCASSPRASGRYEQYFGPGTRLTVT.

This rearrangement joins TRBV5-6 to TRBJ2-7, with 8 positions matching TRBD2. The ends lost 2 bases at V and 2 bases at J; junction bases unmatched: 18. Germline loops: CDR1 SGHDT, CDR2 YYEEEE. The CDR3 is 19 residues long. CDR3 amino acids: CASSFDKREWWERPYEQYF. CDR3 in DNA: TGTGCCAGCAGCTTTGATAAGCGGGAGTGGTGGGAGCGACCCTACGAGCAGTACTTC.